These 12 T cell receptor beta chains came from one sample sequenced in a study of T cells after yellow fever vaccination. TCRdb passed the 5' RACE reads through MiXCR, listing each CDR3 protein once. The sample lists around 610,000 distinct CDR3 sequences, about 13% seen once, with over 12% in the top ten. This specimen consisted of PBMCs, obtained on the day of the yellow fever booster vaccination. Receptors were obtained from a man in his thirties or forties who received the YFV17D yellow fever vaccine.

This clonotype has more than one count but fewer than ten. This sequence joins TRBV7-8 and TRBJ2-1; a possible D gene is TRBD1 (7 bases). V was clipped by 5 bases and J by 0 bases, with 11 bases between them. This CDR3 is built from 15 residues. The V gene's germline CDR1 is SGHVS and CDR2 FQNEAQ. This CDR3 reads CASSGRTGSYNEQFF. The CDR3, as DNA: TGTGCCAGCAGCGGGAGGACAGGCTCCTACAATGAGCAGTTCTTC.

The V and J genes are TRBV6-5 and TRBJ1-4, with D tentatively TRBD1 (5 bases). V lost 0 bases and J 8 bases, leaving 10 bases between the germline ends. The CDR3 runs 14 residues. Germline loops: CDR1 MNHEY, CDR2 SVGAGI. The CDR3: CASSYSSGREKLFF. The CDR3 bases are TGTGCCAGCAGTTACTCTTCAGGGAGGGAAAAACTGTTTTTT.

This sequence joins TRBV5-8 and TRBJ2-2, with 7 positions matching TRBD2. Germline lookup yields CDR1 SGHTS and CDR2 YDEGEE. The trim removed 3 bases at V and 4 bases at J, leaving 12 bases unmatched. The CDR3 spans 17 residues. The CDR3 reads CASSSGLYRGGTGELFF. In nucleotides, the CDR3 is TGTGCCAGCAGCTCGGGACTATACCGAGGAGGCACCGGGGAGCTGTTTTTT. The full variable domain, its missing parts supplied by reference TRBV5-8 and TRBJ2-2, is EAGVTQSPTHLIKTRGQQATLRCSPISGHTSVYWYQQALGLGLQFLLWYDEGEERNRGNFPPRFSGRQFPNYSSELNVNALELEDSALYLCASSSGLYRGGTGELFFGEGSRLTVL.

This chain uses TRBV5-1 with TRBJ2-1; D gene unclear. This CDR3 spans 16 amino acids. Germline CDR1 SGHRS, CDR2 YFSETQ. Trimming cost V 4 bases and J 0 bases, with 14 bases left between them. CDR3 in amino acids: CASSAEPVSSYNEQFF. In DNA, the CDR3 is TGCGCCAGCAGCGCGGAACCAGTTAGCTCCTACAATGAGCAGTTCTTC.

The J gene is TRBJ2-5, the V gene TRBV29-1; tentatively, D is TRBD1 (6 bases). The CDR3 loop spans 15 amino acids. Trimming shortened V by 5 bases and J by 5 bases, and 21 bases separated the two germline ends. Germline V CDR1 and CDR2: SQVTM, ANQGSEA. CDR3 in amino acids: CSVIPYPQGGETQYF. The CDR3 DNA reads as TGCAGCGTTATTCCCTACCCACAGGGTGGTGAGACCCAGTACTTC.

The chain is built from TRBV7-9 and TRBJ2-6, with D perhaps matching TRBD1 (6 bases). The V gene lost 4 bases and the J gene lost 1 base, with 11 bases spanning the gap. There are 16 residues in the CDR3. Germline CDR1 reads SEHNR; CDR2 reads FQNEAQ (reference sequence). CDR3: CASSSYQGSGANVLTF. The DNA for the CDR3 is TGTGCCAGCAGCTCCTACCAGGGGTCTGGGGCCAACGTCCTGACTTTC.

This chain connects TRBV5-1 to TRBJ1-1; 8 bases match TRBD1. The V segment lost 4 bases and the J segment 1 base; nucleotides outside the gene matches: 9. The CDR3 has 16 residues. The germline V gene encodes CDR1 SGHRS and CDR2 YFSETQ. CDR3 protein: CASSKTPTGENTEAFF. CDR3 DNA: TGCGCCAGCAGCAAGACGCCGACAGGGGAGAACACTGAAGCTTTCTTT.

This chain connects TRBV10-3 to TRBJ1-5; D perhaps matches TRBD1 (6 bases). The V end was cut by 11 bases, the J end by 8 bases, with 22 bases between. Germline V lookup: CDR1 ENHRY, CDR2 SYGVKD. The CDR3 length is 14 residues. The CDR3 bases are TGTGCCGCCCGAGGGCAGGGGCAAAGTGAGCCCCAGCATTTT. It is translated as CAARGQGQSEPQHF.

The chain carries TRBV6-2 or TRBV6-3 and TRBJ2-5, with TRBD2 matching over 14 bases. The CDR3 is made up of 21 amino acids. Trimming at V came to 2 bases and at J to 4 bases, leaving 18 bases not matched to a gene. CDR1 MNHEY and CDR2 SVGEGT come from the germline V gene. The CDR3: CASSYQGVVFGTSGSRETQYF. Written as DNA, the CDR3 is TGTGCCAGCAGTTACCAGGGTGTCGTGTTTGGGACTAGCGGGAGTCGAGAGACCCAGTACTTC.

This rearrangement joins TRBV28 to TRBJ2-7; 9 nucleotides match TRBD2. Trimming took 5 bases from V and 3 from J; bases not matched to a gene: 8. CDR3 length: 15 amino acids. Per the germline V gene, CDR1 is MDHEN and CDR2 is SYDVKM. The CDR3 bases are TGTGCCAGCAGTCACCTGCCTAGCGGGATCTACGAGCAGTACTTC. Residues: CASSHLPSGIYEQYF.

This clonotype was counted between two and nine times. The J gene is TRBJ2-3, the V gene TRBV5-1, with D possibly TRBD2 on 5 matching bases. The CDR3 consists of 14 residues. The V and J ends lost 0 bases and 6 bases respectively, with 11 bases between them. The germline gives CDR1 SGHRS, CDR2 YFSETQ. CDR3 coding DNA: TGCGCCAGCAGCTTGGAATCTAGCTTCGATACGCAGTATTTT. Its translation: CASSLESSFDTQYF.

J is TRBJ2-1 and V is TRBV5-1; D call uncertain. Germline CDR1 is SGHRS and CDR2 is YFSETQ. CDR3 length: 15 amino acids. Trimming took 4 bases from V and 7 from J, leaving 18 bases between them. CDR3 region: CASSPTLTGTNEQFF. The CDR3 nucleotides read TGCGCCAGCAGCCCCACTTTGACTGGAACTAATGAGCAGTTCTTC.